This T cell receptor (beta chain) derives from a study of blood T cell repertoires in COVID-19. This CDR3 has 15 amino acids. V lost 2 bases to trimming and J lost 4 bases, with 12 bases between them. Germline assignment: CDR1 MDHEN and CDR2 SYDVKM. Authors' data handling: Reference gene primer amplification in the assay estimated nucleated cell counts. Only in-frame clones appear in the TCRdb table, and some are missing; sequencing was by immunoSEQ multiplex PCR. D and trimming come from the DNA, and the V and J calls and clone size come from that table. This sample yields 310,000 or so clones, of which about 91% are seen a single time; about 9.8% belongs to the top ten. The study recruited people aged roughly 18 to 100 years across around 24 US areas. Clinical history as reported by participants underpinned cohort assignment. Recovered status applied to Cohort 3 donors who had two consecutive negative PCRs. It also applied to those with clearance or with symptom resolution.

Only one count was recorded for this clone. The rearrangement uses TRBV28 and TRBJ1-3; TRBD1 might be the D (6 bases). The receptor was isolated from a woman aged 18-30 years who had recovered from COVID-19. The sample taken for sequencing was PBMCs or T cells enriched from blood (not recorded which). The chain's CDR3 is CASSLLQGTGNTIYF. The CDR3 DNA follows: TGTGCCAGCAGTTTACTACAGGGTACCGGAAACACCATATATTTT.